This TCR beta chain came from a study of CD8 T cells in Susac syndrome. An amount of RNA that ranged from roughly 0.45 to 1 ug was reverse transcribed with random hexamers. A single record per CDR3 protein comes from TCRdb applying MiXCR to the immunoSEQ multiplex PCR reads. The table includes nearly 200,000 distinct CDR3 sequences, about 96% detected once. This receptor was identified in a human donor with multiple sclerosis. The specimen was CD4+ T cells from PBMCs.

The CDR3 spells CASSKGQTYSGANVLTF. The CDR3, as DNA: TGTGCCAGCAGTAAAGGACAGACATACTCTGGGGCCAACGTCCTGACTTTC. The rearrangement links TRBV2 to TRBJ2-6, with a possible D match to TRBD1 (6 bases). Germline V CDR1 and CDR2: SNHLY, FYNNEI. The CDR3 loop spans 17 amino acids. Trimming left V 5 bases short and J 0 bases short, with 14 bases between. The whole variable domain, filled in from reference TRBV2 and TRBJ2-6, reads EPEVTQTPSHQVTQMGQEVILRCVPISNHLYFYWYRQILGQKVEFLVSFYNNEISEKSEIFDDQFSVERPDGSNFTLKIRSTKLEDSAMYFCASSKGQTYSGANVLTFGAGSRLTVL.